This T cell receptor beta chain was captured by sequencing in a study of blood T cell repertoires in COVID-19. Using immunoSEQ multiplex PCR, the repertoire was profiled, and TCRdb retains in-frame clones only, with some absent. This sample has 250,000 or so clones; approximately 86% occur once, and the top ten carry just under 2%. Germline trimming cut 0 bases from V and 7 bases from J; bases unmatched to any gene: 9. The CDR3 length is 15 residues. CDR1 is LGHDT, CDR2 YNNKEL, per germline (reference sequence). Specimen: peripheral blood. The chain joins TRBV3-1 (or the pseudogene TRBV3-2) to TRBJ2-7; TRBD1 matches 7 bases. This sequence was found in a young man with active or convalescent COVID-19. The CDR3 DNA reads TGTGCCAGCAGCCAAGATGGAGAGGGGGCAAGGGAGCAGTACTTC. Translating it yields CASSQDGEGAREQYF.